The present TCR beta chain was sequenced within a study of blood T cell repertoires in COVID-19. At the level of the study: Italy, Spain and the United States were the sources of the convalescent and acute COVID-19 samples. Sample material is recorded as cDNA or gDNA derived from T cells, B-cell-depleted T cells, or PBMCs.

The study recruited people aged about 18 to 95 years across 20 to 30 US areas. Two negative PCRs, clearance, or symptom resolution were required of recovered Cohort 3 donors. TCRdb keeps only in-frame clones here, not all; method: immunoSEQ multiplex PCR. There are roughly 400,000 clones in the sample; 85% to 90% occur only once, and approximately 9.3% lies in the top ten. V gave up 5 bases and J gave up 5 bases, with 12 bases separating them. Germline V gene lookup returns CDR1 SQVTM and CDR2 ANQGSEA. The CDR3 sequence is 12 residues long. This receptor was taken from a woman aged 45-65 years who had recovered from COVID-19. Sequenced material: PBMCs or T cells enriched from blood (not recorded which). J is TRBJ1-1 and V is TRBV29-1; D may be TRBD1 (6 bases). This chain's CDR3 is CSVIRGGTEAFF. The CDR3 DNA is TGCAGCGTTATCAGGGGAGGGACTGAAGCTTTCTTT.